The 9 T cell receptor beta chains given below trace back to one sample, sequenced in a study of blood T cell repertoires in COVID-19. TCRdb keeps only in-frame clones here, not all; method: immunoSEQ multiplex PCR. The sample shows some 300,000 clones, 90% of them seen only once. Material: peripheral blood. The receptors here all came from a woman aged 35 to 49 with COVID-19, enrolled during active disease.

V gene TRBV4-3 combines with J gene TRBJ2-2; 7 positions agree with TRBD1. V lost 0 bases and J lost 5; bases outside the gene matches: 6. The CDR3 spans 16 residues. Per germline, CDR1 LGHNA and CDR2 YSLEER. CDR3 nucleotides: TGCGCCAGCAGCCAAGATTCGGCCAGGGGGACCGGGGAGCTGTTTTTT. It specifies CASSQDSARGTGELFF.

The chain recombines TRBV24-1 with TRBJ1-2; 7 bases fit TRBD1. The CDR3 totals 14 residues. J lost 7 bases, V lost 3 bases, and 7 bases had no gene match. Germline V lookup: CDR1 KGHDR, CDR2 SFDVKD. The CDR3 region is CATSDAGTAGGYTF. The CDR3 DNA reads TGTGCCACCAGTGATGCGGGGACAGCGGGTGGCTACACCTTC.

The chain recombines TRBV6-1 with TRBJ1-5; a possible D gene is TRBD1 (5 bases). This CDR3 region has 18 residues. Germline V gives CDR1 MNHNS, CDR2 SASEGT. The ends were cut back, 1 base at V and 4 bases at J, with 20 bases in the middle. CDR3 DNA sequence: TGTGCCAGCAGTGAAGTTGGGTTTAATCGTTACAGGAATCAGCCCCAGCATTTT. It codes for CASSEVGFNRYRNQPQHF.

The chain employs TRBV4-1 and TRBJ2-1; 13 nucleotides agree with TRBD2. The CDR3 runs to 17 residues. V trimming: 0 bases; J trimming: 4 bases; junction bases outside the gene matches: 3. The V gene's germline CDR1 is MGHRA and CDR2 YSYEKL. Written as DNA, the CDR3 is TGCGCCAGCAGCCAAGATGAGGGACTAGCGGGATACAATGAGCAGTTCTTC. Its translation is CASSQDEGLAGYNEQFF.

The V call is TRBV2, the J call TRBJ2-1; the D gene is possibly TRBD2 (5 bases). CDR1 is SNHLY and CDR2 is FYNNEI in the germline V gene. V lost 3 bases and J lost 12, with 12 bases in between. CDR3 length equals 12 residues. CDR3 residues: CASSEVIEGQFF. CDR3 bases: TGTGCCAGCAGTGAGGTTATTGAGGGGCAGTTCTTC.

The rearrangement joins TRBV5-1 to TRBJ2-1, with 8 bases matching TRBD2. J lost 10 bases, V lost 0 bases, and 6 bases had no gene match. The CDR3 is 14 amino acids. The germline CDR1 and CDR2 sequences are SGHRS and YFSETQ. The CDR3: CASSLVAGGYEQFF. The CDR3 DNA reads TGCGCCAGCAGCTTGGTGGCGGGAGGATACGAGCAGTTCTTC.

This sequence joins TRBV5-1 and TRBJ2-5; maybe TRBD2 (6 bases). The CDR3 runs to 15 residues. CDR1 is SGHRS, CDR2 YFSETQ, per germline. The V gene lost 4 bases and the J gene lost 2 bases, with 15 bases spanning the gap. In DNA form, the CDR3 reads TGCGCCAGCAGCGGAGGGACGGTTCATCAAGAGACCCAGTACTTC. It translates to CASSGGTVHQETQYF.

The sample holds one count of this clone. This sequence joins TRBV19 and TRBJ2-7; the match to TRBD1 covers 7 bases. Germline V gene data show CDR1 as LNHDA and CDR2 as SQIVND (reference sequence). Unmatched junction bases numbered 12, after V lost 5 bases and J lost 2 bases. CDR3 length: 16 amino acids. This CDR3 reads CASSRPPTGDPYEQYF. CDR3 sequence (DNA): TGTGCCAGTAGTCGCCCGCCTACAGGGGATCCCTACGAGCAGTACTTC.

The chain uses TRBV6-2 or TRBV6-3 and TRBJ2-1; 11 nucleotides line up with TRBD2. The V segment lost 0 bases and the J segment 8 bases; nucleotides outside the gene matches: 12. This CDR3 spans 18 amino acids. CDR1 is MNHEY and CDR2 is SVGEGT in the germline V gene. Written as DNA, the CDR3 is TGTGCCAGCAGTTACTCTAGGCTAGCGGGAGGTGGTGGTGATGAGCAGTTCTTC. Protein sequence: CASSYSRLAGGGGDEQFF.